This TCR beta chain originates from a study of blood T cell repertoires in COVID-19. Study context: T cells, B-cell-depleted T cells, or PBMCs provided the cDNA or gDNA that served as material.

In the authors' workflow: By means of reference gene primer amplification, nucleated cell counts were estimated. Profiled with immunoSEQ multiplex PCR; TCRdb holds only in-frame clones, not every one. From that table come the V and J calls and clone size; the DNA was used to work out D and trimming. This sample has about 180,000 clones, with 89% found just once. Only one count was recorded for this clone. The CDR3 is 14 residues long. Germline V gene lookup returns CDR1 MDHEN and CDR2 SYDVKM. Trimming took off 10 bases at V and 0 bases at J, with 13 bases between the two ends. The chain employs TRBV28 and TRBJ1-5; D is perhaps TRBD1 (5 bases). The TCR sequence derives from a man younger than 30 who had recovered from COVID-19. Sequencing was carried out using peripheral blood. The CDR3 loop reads CATHRLNSNQPQHF. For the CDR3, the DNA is TGTGCCACGCACAGGCTTAATAGCAATCAGCCCCAGCATTTT.